This T cell receptor (beta chain) was recorded in a study of molecular identifiers for immune sequencing clone quantification. TCRdb passed the PCR reads through MiXCR, listing each CDR3 protein once. Of tens of thousands of distinct CDR3 sequences in the sample, approximately 21% are singletons; the top ten hold under 1.3%. The V gene end was trimmed by 7 bases and the J gene end by 3 bases; junction bases not matched to a gene: 5. The CDR3 extends over 13 amino acids. The germline CDR1 and CDR2 sequences are GTSNPN and SVGIG (reference sequence). In the sort, naive CD8 T cells were defined as CD8+CD4-CCR7+CD45RA+. This clonotype was seen ten or more times.

Sample: naive CD8+ T cells from blood, with Jurkat cell RNA spiked in. Regarding subset: FACS-sorted CD8+CD4-CCR7+CD45RA+ naive T cells. The clonotype comes from a human donor in good health. Some libraries in this study had Jurkat cell RNA spiked in. The chain has TRBV30 and TRBJ1-4; the match to TRBD1 covers 7 bases. The CDR3 DNA follows: TGTGCCTCCGGAAGGGGGCCTAATGAAAAACTGTTTTTT. Protein product: CASGRGPNEKLFF.